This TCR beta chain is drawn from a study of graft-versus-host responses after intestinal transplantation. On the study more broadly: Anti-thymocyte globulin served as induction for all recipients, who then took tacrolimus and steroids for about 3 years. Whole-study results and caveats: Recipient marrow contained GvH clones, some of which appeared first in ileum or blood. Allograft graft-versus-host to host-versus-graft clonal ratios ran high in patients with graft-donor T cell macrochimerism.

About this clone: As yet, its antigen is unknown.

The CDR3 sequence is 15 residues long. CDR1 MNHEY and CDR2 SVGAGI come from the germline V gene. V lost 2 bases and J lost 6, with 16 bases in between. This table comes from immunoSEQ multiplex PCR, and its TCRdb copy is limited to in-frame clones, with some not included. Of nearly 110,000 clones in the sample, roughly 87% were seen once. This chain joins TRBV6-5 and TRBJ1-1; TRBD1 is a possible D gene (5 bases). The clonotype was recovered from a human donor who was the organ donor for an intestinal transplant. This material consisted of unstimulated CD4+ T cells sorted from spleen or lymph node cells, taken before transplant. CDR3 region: CASSYSGVGRAEAFF. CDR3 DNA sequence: TGTGCCAGCAGTTACAGCGGAGTGGGACGAGCTGAAGCTTTCTTT.